Listed below are T cell receptor beta chains from one sample, sequenced in a study of CD8 T cells in ankylosing spondylitis. TCRdb itself ran the 5' RACE reads through MiXCR, one entry per CDR3 protein. The data hold just over 300,000 distinct CDR3 sequences, with more than 20% observed a single time. The sequenced material came from blood, either unsorted or a sorted T cell fraction (not recorded which). The receptors come from a female donor with ankylosing spondylitis or in good health (not recorded which). The CDR3 runs from the conserved cysteine through the conserved F or W. A D gene is named only where the DNA matches it firmly. For some rows the clone size is stated as once, few or many, or as a class when expanded; others skip it.

NA	TRBJ2-1	many	TRBV20-1	TGCAGTGCCGCCCAGTCGGAGGTGCAGCTCTTC	CSAAQSEVQLF
TRBD1	TRBJ1-1	NA	TRBV20-1	TGCAGTGCCAGAACTCCAGGGGGGGGAACTGAAGCTTTCTTT	CSARTPGGGTEAFF
NA	TRBJ2-7	few	TRBV20-1	TGCAGTGCTAGAGTGGCGGGCTCCTACGAGCAGTACTTC	CSARVAGSYEQYF
NA	TRBJ2-3	NA	TRBV7-3	TGTGCCAGCAGCTCTGATCGGTCTTATACGCAGTATTTT	CASSSDRSYTQYF
NA	TRBJ1-1	NA	TRBV20-1	TGCAGCGGCGACAGTAACACTGAAGCTTTCTTT	CSGDSNTEAFF
NA	TRBJ1-4	few	TRBV6-5	TGTGCCAGCAGAATCGACAGAGAAAATGAAAAACTGTTTTTT	CASRIDRENEKLFF
NA	TRBJ2-5	many	TRBV20-1	TGCAGTGCAACGGTGGGCAGTAGGGTCCAAGAGACCCAGTACTTC	CSATVGSRVQETQYF
NA	TRBJ1-5	few	TRBV7-2	TGTGCCAGCAGCTTGGGGGGACGGGGGTTCCAGCCCCAGCATTTT	CASSLGGRGFQPQHF
TRBD2	TRBJ2-7	many	TRBV29-1	TGCAGCGGCGGGACTAGCGGGAGAGGCGAGCAGTACTTC	CSGGTSGRGEQYF
TRBD2	TRBJ2-1	NA	TRBV18	TGTGCCAGCTCACCGGGGAATCCAGCGGGAACCCACAATGAGCAGTTCTTC	CASSPGNPAGTHNEQFF
NA	TRBJ2-3	few	TRBV7-2	TGTGCCAGCAGCTTAGACGGGTTCGAGACAGATACGCAGTATTTT	CASSLDGFETDTQYF
TRBD1	TRBJ1-2	NA	TRBV6-2/TRBV6-3	TGTAGCGTAACTGCTGGCACAGGGGTCGGCTACACCTTC	CSVTAGTGVGYTF
NA	TRBJ2-4	few	TRBV12-3/TRBV12-4	TGTGCCAGCAGTTTCGGCAGTAGAGCCAAAAACATTCAGTACTTC	CASSFGSRAKNIQYF
NA	TRBJ1-2	few	TRBV7-9	TGTGCCAGCATCCCCCCGGGGGGATACTATGGCTACACCTTC	CASIPPGGYYGYTF
TRBD2	TRBJ2-3	NA	TRBV5-1	TGCGCCAGCAGCTTGGATACTAGCGGGAGGGCCGGGGATACGCAGTATTTT	CASSLDTSGRAGDTQYF
TRBD2	TRBJ2-3	NA	TRBV20-1	TGCAGTGCTGGACGACTAGCGGGAGCGGATACGCAGTATTTT	CSAGRLAGADTQYF
NA	TRBJ2-2	NA	TRBV20-1	TGCAGTGCTAGAGATGAGGGCAGGGTGGTCACCGGGGAGCTGTTTTTT	CSARDEGRVVTGELFF
TRBD2	TRBJ2-3	NA	TRBV20-1	TGCAGTGCTAGCGGACGCCCCCGGGGACTAGCGGGAAGTACAGATACGCAGTATTTT	CSASGRPRGLAGSTDTQYF
TRBD1	TRBJ2-1	NA	TRBV12-3/TRBV12-4	TGTGCCAGCACCGACAGGGGCTCCTACAATGAGCAGTTCTTC	CASTDRGSYNEQFF
NA	TRBJ1-4	many	TRBV2	TGTGCCAGCAGCTCTAACAGGGCTCAGAGAGAAAAACTGTTTTTT	CASSSNRAQREKLFF
NA	TRBJ2-2	NA	TRBV7-2	TGTGCCAGCAGCTTAGCCGGAAGTCGCACCGGGGAGCTGTTTTTT	CASSLAGSRTGELFF
NA	TRBJ1-3	NA	TRBV10-3	TGTGCCAGCAAAGGGGTCGACTCTGGAAACACCATATATTTT	CASKGVDSGNTIYF
NA	TRBJ2-3	NA	TRBV20-1	TGCAGTGCTAGAAGGGTAGGAGCGCCTGACACAGATACGCAGTATTTT	CSARRVGAPDTDTQYF